A selection of T cell receptor beta chains follows, all from one sample in a study of blood T cell repertoires in COVID-19. TCRdb's table, derived via immunoSEQ multiplex PCR, lists solely in-frame clones and lacks some. The top ten hold roughly 9.6% of the sample, which has some 190,000 clones, about four fifths seen once. Sequencing used peripheral blood. Receptor source: a woman in her thirties or forties with COVID-19, enrolled during active disease. CDR3s include the opening cysteine and the closing phenylalanine or tryptophan. Each record gives: V gene, J gene, CDR3 protein.

V gene: TRBV24-1
J gene: TRBJ2-6
CDR3 protein: CATRGAGANVLTF

V gene: TRBV24-1
J gene: TRBJ2-3
CDR3 protein: CATSDFGVGTDTQYF

V gene: TRBV6-6
J gene: TRBJ1-5
CDR3 protein: CASSYSPGDGNQPQHF

V gene: TRBV7-3
J gene: TRBJ2-6
CDR3 protein: CASSLRAGANVLTF

V gene: TRBV5-1
J gene: TRBJ2-1
CDR3 protein: CASSLDGSSYNEQFF

V gene: TRBV6-5
J gene: TRBJ1-2
CDR3 protein: CASSRQGLTGGYTF

V gene: TRBV9
J gene: TRBJ1-6
CDR3 protein: CASSSGDSYNSPLHF

V gene: TRBV6-5
J gene: TRBJ1-1
CDR3 protein: CASSYGQGRAFF

V gene: TRBV15
J gene: TRBJ2-2
CDR3 protein: CATSRGRQGMNTGELFF

V gene: TRBV2
J gene: TRBJ2-5
CDR3 protein: CASSLEETQYF

V gene: TRBV6-4
J gene: TRBJ2-3
CDR3 protein: CASSETSGGAGTQYF

V gene: TRBV15
J gene: TRBJ2-7
CDR3 protein: CATSRDQGSSYEQYF

V gene: TRBV2
J gene: TRBJ1-1
CDR3 protein: CASNPTGLPEAFF

V gene: TRBV19
J gene: TRBJ1-1
CDR3 protein: CASSFLHSGMNTEAFF

V gene: TRBV7-9
J gene: TRBJ2-5
CDR3 protein: CASEDQETQYF

V gene: TRBV5-4
J gene: TRBJ1-4
CDR3 protein: CASSSTGTPTYEKLFF

V gene: TRBV7-8
J gene: TRBJ1-2
CDR3 protein: CASSRGLPRLSGYTF

V gene: TRBV19
J gene: TRBJ1-5
CDR3 protein: CASKDRGSNQPQHF

V gene: TRBV14
J gene: TRBJ2-7
CDR3 protein: CASSQALSFSSYEQYF

V gene: TRBV19
J gene: TRBJ1-6
CDR3 protein: CASGQGAHSPLHF

V gene: TRBV18
J gene: TRBJ2-3
CDR3 protein: CASSQRLAGGPASTDTQYF

V gene: TRBV5-6
J gene: TRBJ2-2
CDR3 protein: CASSLDRANTGELFF

V gene: TRBV7-3
J gene: TRBJ1-2
CDR3 protein: CASSQRGQGDGYTF

V gene: TRBV29-1
J gene: TRBJ2-7
CDR3 protein: CSGAISSYEQYF

V gene: TRBV10-3
J gene: TRBJ2-7
CDR3 protein: CGTSEDYEQYF

V gene: TRBV7-3
J gene: TRBJ2-3
CDR3 protein: CASSLGVAGTDTQYF

V gene: TRBV27
J gene: TRBJ2-5
CDR3 protein: CASSLSRTGGFETQYF

V gene: TRBV13
J gene: TRBJ2-3
CDR3 protein: CASSLGGLAEGRDTQYF

V gene: TRBV19
J gene: TRBJ2-1
CDR3 protein: CASSFLQGGEQFF